The source of this T cell receptor beta chain is a study of blood T cell repertoires in COVID-19. As for the study in general: PBMCs, B-cell-depleted T cells, or T cells provided the cDNA or gDNA that made up the material.

CDR1 and CDR2 (germline): SGHTA, FQGNSA. The CDR3 extends over 14 amino acids. V lost 1 base and J 1 base, leaving 7 bases between the germline ends. Seattle participants joined during active infection and were tracked over time. Regarding this clone: The sample holds other DNA sequences that translate to the same CDR3.

Per the authors' pipeline: Scientists estimated how many nucleated cells there were by amplifying reference gene primers. Produced via immunoSEQ multiplex PCR; TCRdb's table is partial and in-frame only. V and J calls and clone size are as listed in that table; D and trimming were resolved from the DNA. The data hold roughly 230,000 clones, with around 87% observed a single time. This TCR was sampled from a woman in her sixties or seventies with COVID-19, enrolled during active disease. Sequenced sample: peripheral blood. This chain joins TRBV7-2 and TRBJ1-1, with D possibly matching TRBD1 (5 bases). CDR3 protein: CASSLVGGNTEAFF. CDR3 DNA: TGTGCCAGCAGCTTAGTGGGGGGGAACACTGAAGCTTTCTTT.